One sample yielded the 31 T cell receptor beta chains listed below, sequenced in a study of tumor-infiltrating lymphocytes in primary liver carcinoma. Both blood RNA, taken from unsorted whole blood, and germline DNA were extracted. cDNA specific to TCR beta was made from around 450 ng of total RNA, with a constant-region primer employed for priming. Libraries covering TCR beta were generated through three nested multiplex PCR rounds (using a slightly modified ARM-PCR). Rounds one and two of PCR, each of roughly 10 cycles, were primed with TRBV1-TRBV30 forward primers and a C-beta reverse primer. TCRdb called the multiplex PCR reads again in MiXCR, with one record for every CDR3 protein. The data show some 320,000 distinct CDR3 sequences, 65% seen once. Sample: peripheral blood. These receptors originate from a man aged 40-50 years with primary liver carcinoma and hepatitis B virus infection.

This clonotype was counted a single time. Germline is not matched at one junction end, which may reflect a read error. The genes are TRBV10-3 and TRBJ2-4; 7 nucleotides agree with TRBD1. This CDR3 region has 15 residues. From germline, CDR1 is ENHRY and CDR2 SYGVKD. The CDR3 is CTIRIEGADKNIQYF. In DNA form, the CDR3 reads TGTACCATCAGGATCGAGGGGGCGGACAAAAACATTCAGTACTTC.

The chain joins TRBV30 to TRBJ2-1; possible D gene TRBD2, 6 bases. The CDR3 contains 12 residues. Looked up from germline, CDR1 is GTSNPN and CDR2 is SVGIG (reference sequence). Trimming left V 5 bases short and J 4 bases short, with 9 bases between. CDR3 loop: CAWSEGYNEQFF. The CDR3 bases are TGTGCCTGGTCGGAGGGATACAATGAGCAGTTCTTC.

As for this clonotype: This may come from a read error, since a much larger clone is one base off. The J gene is TRBJ1-5, the V gene TRBV4-2; the D gene is possibly TRBD1 (5 bases). The CDR3 consists of 15 residues. Per germline, CDR1 LGHNA and CDR2 YNFKEQ. CDR3 DNA: TGCGCCAGCAGCCACGACAGTAGGGGCAATCAGCCCCAGCATTTT. It encodes CASSHDSRGNQPQHF.

A remark on this clonotype: The junction departs from the called germline gene at one end, perhaps through a read error. V usage is TRBV5-6 and J usage is TRBJ2-1; 13 nucleotides agree with TRBD2. The CDR3 totals 16 residues. Germline V gene sequence: CDR1 SGHDT, CDR2 YYEEEE. The DNA for the CDR3 is TGTGCCAGCAGCCACCGACTAGCGGGAGGTTACAGTGAGCAGTTCTTC. Amino acids: CASSHRLAGGYSEQFF.

As for this clonotype: The junction departs from germline at one end; a sequencing error may be responsible. The chain employs TRBV30 and TRBJ2-7; D possibly uses TRBD1 or TRBD2 (5 bases each). This CDR3 region has 14 residues. Germline V gene data show CDR1 as GTSNPN and CDR2 as SVGIG (reference sequence). The CDR3: CAWSRDLQDYKQYF. The CDR3 DNA reads as TGTGCCTGGAGCCGGGACCTTCAAGACTACAAGCAGTACTTC. The whole variable domain, filled in from reference TRBV30 and TRBJ2-7, reads SQTIHQWPATLVQPVGSPLSLECTVEGTSNPNLYWYRQAAGRGLQLLFYSVGIGQISSEVPQNLSASRPQDRQFILSSKKLLLSDSGFYLCAWSRDLQDYKQYFGPGTRLTVT.

V gene TRBV6-1 combines with J gene TRBJ2-5; weak D call: TRBD2 (5 bases). The CDR3 has 15 residues. Trimming left V 2 bases short and J 7 bases short, with 17 bases between. From germline, CDR1 is MNHNS and CDR2 SASEGT. The CDR3 coding sequence is TGTGCCAGCAGTGAATGGTCACCGACTGGAGGGACCCAGTACTTC. Translating gives CASSEWSPTGGTQYF.

To note about this clonotype: An end of the junction does not agree with germline; a read error may underlie this. The chain employs TRBV5-5 and TRBJ1-1, with D uncertain. Germline V gene lookup returns CDR1 SGHKS and CDR2 YYEKEE (reference sequence). The CDR3 loop spans 11 amino acids. CDR3 amino acids: CDSSFPTEAFF. The CDR3 nucleotides are TGTGACAGCAGCTTTCCTACTGAAGCTTTCTTT.

The count of this clonotype is one. The gene calls are TRBV5-1 and TRBJ1-1, with D unclear. Germline assignment: CDR1 SGHRS and CDR2 YFSETQ. With 3 bases removed from V and 3 bases from J, the gap between germline ends came to 15 bases. The CDR3 extends over 15 amino acids. The CDR3 DNA sequence: TGCGCCAGCAGCTCCTCGAGCAGTTCGGACACTGAAGCTTTCTTT. Its protein product is CASSSSSSSDTEAFF.

This rearrangement joins TRBV28 to TRBJ2-7; TRBD1 matches at 8 bases. Germline V gene lookup returns CDR1 MDHEN and CDR2 SYDVKM. V lost 5 bases to trimming and J lost 5 bases; unmatched junction nucleotides: 11. The CDR3 is 15 amino acids. CDR3: CASSEPGQGRNEQYF. DNA of the CDR3: TGTGCCAGCAGTGAACCAGGACAGGGTCGCAACGAGCAGTACTTC. Supplemented by reference TRBV28 and TRBJ2-7, the full variable domain reads DVKVTQSSRYLVKRTGEKVFLECVQDMDHENMFWYRQDPGLGLRLIYFSYDVKMKEKGDIPEGYSVSREKKERFSLILESASTNQTSMYLCASSEPGQGRNEQYFGPGTRLTVT.

Turning to this clonotype: This may come from a read error, since a much larger clone is one base off. This sequence joins TRBV6-6 and TRBJ2-2; D gene ambiguous. The CDR3 consists of 14 residues. Germline V CDR1 and CDR2: MNHNY, SVGAGI (reference sequence). The V end was cut by 8 bases, the J end by 0 bases, with 10 bases between. The CDR3, as DNA: TGTGCCAGCGTCTGCGGAGCGAACACCGGGGAGCTGTTTTTT. Residues: CASVCGANTGELFF.

The rearrangement links TRBV28 to TRBJ1-4, with TRBD1 matching 7 bases. CDR1 is MDHEN, CDR2 SYDVKM, per germline. The junction had 13 bases not matched to a gene; V was cut back by 6 bases and J by 6 bases. The CDR3 loop spans 16 amino acids. The CDR3 is CASSPHQTGSHEKLFF. The CDR3 DNA is TGTGCCAGCAGCCCCCATCAGACAGGGTCTCATGAAAAACTGTTTTTT.

As to this clonotype: A read error may explain this, as a much larger clone is one base away. The chain's CDR3 is CATSQEGTYEQFF. DNA for the CDR3: TGCGCCACCAGCCAAGAAGGAACGTATGAGCAGTTCTTC. J is TRBJ2-1 and V is TRBV4-1; no clear D. This CDR3 has 13 residues. Germline CDR1 reads MGHRA; CDR2 reads YSYEKL.

In its sample, this clonotype was seen a few times. One base away lies a much larger clone, so this may be a sequencing read error. The chain combines TRBV5-5 with TRBJ2-6; 8 nucleotides agree with TRBD1. In germline, CDR1 is SGHKS, CDR2 YYEKEE (reference sequence). The CDR3 is 15 residues long. DNA for the CDR3: TGTGCCAGCAGCCAGGGGGCGACTGGGGCCAACATCCTGACTTTC. This gives the protein CASSQGATGANILTF.

This clonotype was picked up many times. V gene TRBV11-3 combines with J gene TRBJ1-2; 7 bases are a match to TRBD1. Germline trimming cut 8 bases from V and 1 base from J; bases unmatched to any gene: 4. The CDR3 has 13 residues. Germline V lookup: CDR1 SGHNT, CDR2 YENEEA. The CDR3 protein is CASETGLNYGYTF. The CDR3 DNA sequence: TGTGCCAGCGAGACAGGGCTTAACTATGGCTACACCTTC.

This clonotype has a count of ten or more. The rearrangement joins TRBV6-2 or TRBV6-3 to TRBJ2-7; TRBD2 matches 7 bases. V lost 10 bases to trimming and J lost 0 bases; unmatched junction nucleotides: 3. Germline CDR1 is MNHEY and CDR2 is SVGEGT. The CDR3 runs to 12 residues. The CDR3 protein is CATSGNSYEQYF. In DNA, the CDR3 is TGTGCCACCAGCGGGAACTCCTACGAGCAGTACTTC.

The genes are TRBV28 and TRBJ2-5; the match to TRBD1 covers 7 bases. The J segment lost 4 bases and the V segment lost 5 bases, leaving 7 bases of the junction unmatched. The CDR3 covers 14 residues. CDR1 and CDR2 from the germline V gene are MDHEN and SYDVKM. CDR3 loop: CASSARQGTETQYF. CDR3 nucleotide sequence: TGTGCCAGCAGTGCCAGACAGGGAACAGAGACCCAGTACTTC.

With respect to this clonotype: This sequence may be a read error, since a much larger clone differs from it by one base. Since the CDR3 does not end with the conserved phenylalanine or tryptophan, this likely comes from a read error. J is TRBJ2-2 and V is TRBV6-2 or TRBV6-3; D unclear. The CDR3 sequence is 16 residues long. CDR1 is MNHEY and CDR2 is SVGEGT in the germline V gene. The V end was cut by 0 bases, the J end by 5 bases, with 13 bases between. Here the CDR3 DNA reads TGTGCCAGCAGTTACTCGAATTGGTTTCGGACCGGGGAGCTGTTTTAT. Residues: CASSYSNWFRTGELFY.

On this clonotype itself: One end of the junction is discordant with germline, which a read error may explain. The genes are TRBV29-1 and TRBJ2-7; 7 nucleotides align to TRBD2. In germline, CDR1 is SQVTM, CDR2 ANQGSEA. The CDR3 is 15 residues long. The CDR3 DNA sequence: TGCAGCGTTGAAGATCCGGCCAGCGGGAACTACGAGCAGAACTTC. Translation gives CSVEDPASGNYEQNF.

The genes are TRBV6-6 and TRBJ1-1; no clear D gene. CDR1 and CDR2 (germline): MNHNY, SVGAGI (reference sequence). This CDR3 has 14 residues. Trimming stripped 4 bases from V and 0 bases from J, with 9 bases between. CDR3 residues: CASSSQIMNTEAFF. The DNA of the CDR3 is TGTGCCAGCAGTTCCCAGATCATGAACACTGAAGCTTTCTTT.

In regard to this clonotype: A read error is possible here, since a much larger clone lies one base away. The chain joins TRBV5-6 to TRBJ2-7; no clear D. CDR3 size: 15 residues. The germline CDR1 and CDR2 sequences are SGHDT and YYEEEE. The ends were cut back, 4 bases at V and 3 bases at J, with 17 bases in the middle. CDR3 in DNA: TGTGCCAGCAGCCCCGAGGCGCAGAGGAACTACGAGCAGTACTTC. Translating it yields CASSPEAQRNYEQYF.

This clonotype was observed at least ten times. The chain has TRBV5-6 and TRBJ1-1; D is unclear. The CDR3 is made up of 13 amino acids. Trimming cost V 2 bases and J 1 base, with 6 bases left between them. The germline gives CDR1 SGHDT, CDR2 YYEEEE. The DNA for the CDR3 is TGTGCCAGCAGCTTCAACCCGAACACTGAAGCTTTCTTT. It translates to CASSFNPNTEAFF.

With regard to this clonotype: A read error is possible here, since a much larger clone lies one base away. The J gene is TRBJ2-3, the V gene TRBV10-3, with unresolved D. The CDR3 spans 14 residues. Germline V gene sequence: CDR1 ENHRY, CDR2 SYGVKD. In DNA, the CDR3 is TGTGCCACCCGGCCGGCGGAGAGCACAGATATGCAGTATTTT. Translation gives CATRPAESTDMQYF.

The CDR3 spells CASSHLVGGSETQYF. As DNA, the CDR3 is TGTGCCAGCAGTCATCTCGTGGGAGGTAGCGAGACCCAGTACTTC. The J gene is TRBJ2-5, the V gene TRBV12-3 or TRBV12-4; tentative D call: TRBD2 (6 bases). V gave up 5 bases and J gave up 5 bases, with 18 bases separating them. The CDR3 totals 15 residues.

About this clonotype itself: A much larger clone lies a single base off, so this may be a read error. The J gene is TRBJ2-1, the V gene TRBV30; weak D call: TRBD1 (6 bases). The CDR3 totals 12 residues. The germline gives CDR1 GTSNPN, CDR2 SVGIG (reference sequence). The CDR3 DNA follows: TGTGCCTTGAGTGGGGCGGGCCCAGGGGAGTTCTTC. Amino acids: CALSGAGPGEFF.

A word on this clonotype: Since no conserved phenylalanine or tryptophan closes the CDR3, a read error is the likely cause. The chain carries TRBV4-3 and TRBJ2-3, with a weak D call TRBD2 (5 bases). Germline V gives CDR1 LGHNA, CDR2 YSLEER. This CDR3 has 15 residues. CDR3 coding DNA: TGCGCCAGTAGCCTTGGAGGTAGCGCCACAGATACGCAGTATTCT. Its translation: CASSLGGSATDTQYS.

The chain combines TRBV28 with TRBJ1-4, with unresolved D. The germline CDR1 and CDR2 sequences are MDHEN and SYDVKM. V was clipped by 1 base and J by 2 bases, with 11 bases between them. The CDR3 is made up of 16 amino acids. The CDR3 sequence is CASSLSPEFTNEKLFF. In nucleotides, the CDR3 is TGTGCCAGCAGTTTATCGCCGGAGTTTACTAATGAAAAACTGTTTTTT.

Only one count was recorded for this clonotype. At one boundary the junction diverges from the germline segment, which might be a read error. This chain links TRBV11-2 with TRBJ2-1; D is ambiguous. The CDR3 covers 16 residues. CDR1 is SGHAT and CDR2 is FQNNGV in the germline V gene. The CDR3 spells CAISLGRVRSYNEQFF. In DNA, the CDR3 is TGTGCCATCAGCTTAGGCCGCGTTCGGTCCTACAATGAGCAGTTCTTC.

Note on this clonotype: Since a much larger clone is just one base distant, this may be a read error. No DNA is shown, since the ends of the CDR3 on it are uncertain; the CDR3 is the one TCRdb lists. The rearrangement links TRBV4-2 to TRBJ2-4; TRBD2 is the table's D call and was not checked against the DNA. The CDR3 adds up to 15 amino acids, both ends counted. Germline V gene data show CDR1 as LGHNA and CDR2 as YNFKEQ. This chain's CDR3 is CASSVAGGSKNILYF.

Concerning this clonotype: A much more abundant neighbour one base away suggests this may be a read error. This chain connects TRBV10-3 to TRBJ1-4; 7 bases are a match to TRBD1. CDR1 ENHRY and CDR2 SYGVKD come from the germline V gene. The CDR3 contains 16 residues. The CDR3 DNA sequence: TGTGCCACCAGTGAGAGGGACAGAGCAACTAATGAAAAACTGTTTTTT. Amino acid sequence: CATSERDRATNEKLFF.

This clonotype was counted between two and nine times. The V call is TRBV2, the J call TRBJ2-3; D ambiguous. The CDR3 length is 13 residues. Between the trimmed V and J ends, which lost 6 bases and 2 bases, there was a span of 9 bases. In germline, CDR1 is SNHLY, CDR2 FYNNEI. The CDR3 sequence: CASSRLDTDTQYF. In nucleotides, the CDR3 is TGTGCCAGCAGCCGACTTGACACAGATACGCAGTATTTT.

This chain joins TRBV6-6 and TRBJ2-1, with D tentatively TRBD2 (5 bases). The CDR3 has 14 residues. CDR1 MNHNY and CDR2 SVGAGI come from the germline V gene (reference sequence). V lost 6 bases to trimming and J lost 5 bases, with 14 bases between them. The CDR3 protein is CASSYGMADNEQFF. CDR3 DNA: TGTGCCAGCAGCTACGGGATGGCAGACAATGAGCAGTTCTTC.